Listed here is a single T cell receptor (beta chain). This sample is drawn from a study of blood T cell repertoires in COVID-19. Study overall: PBMCs, B-cell-depleted T cells, or T cells were the source of the cDNA or gDNA that made up the material.

V was trimmed by 3 bases and J by 2 bases, leaving 8 bases between them. This CDR3 is 13 amino acids long. Germline V gene data show CDR1 as SQVTM and CDR2 as ANQGSEA. In the study's own analysis: Nucleated cell counts were estimated from reference gene primer amplification. Sequenced by immunoSEQ multiplex PCR; TCRdb stores in-frame clones only, minus some. That table furnishes V, J and clone size, whereas the DNA furnished D and trimming. The top ten clones hold about 7.8% of a sample with about 210,000 clones, roughly 82% of them seen once. This clonotype was sampled from a woman aged 55-69 years with COVID-19, enrolled during active disease. Specimen: peripheral blood. The genes are TRBV29-1 and TRBJ1-5, with unresolved D. The DNA for the CDR3 is TGCAGCGTTGAGGTGGGCGGCAATCAGCCCCAGCATTTT. As protein: CSVEVGGNQPQHF.